This is a list of T cell receptor beta chains from one sample in a study of T cell changes during pregnancy in multiple sclerosis. The table came from immunoSEQ multiplex PCR; TCRdb's copy has only in-frame clones and leaves some out. The table has tens of thousands of clones, approximately 86% seen once. The sample was CD4+ T cells from peripheral blood mononuclear cells, taken in the second trimester of pregnancy. Every receptor here comes from a female donor in good health, enrolled as a control in a pregnancy study. CDR3s include the opening cysteine and the closing phenylalanine or tryptophan. D genes are given only for firm matches. Size tells how often a clone was seen (once, few, many) or the class of an expanded clone, and some rows leave it out.

j_call: TRBJ1-6; clone_size: -; v_call: TRBV6-1; d_call: -; cdr3_aa: CASNGNRQSPLHF; cdr3_nt: TGTGCCAGCAATGGGAACAGGCAATCACCCCTCCACTTT
j_call: TRBJ2-1; clone_size: once; v_call: TRBV10-1; d_call: TRBD2; cdr3_aa: CASSEGKRGLSYNEQFF; cdr3_nt: TGCGCCAGCAGTGAGGGGAAGCGGGGACTCTCCTACAATGAGCAGTTCTTC
j_call: TRBJ1-2; clone_size: -; v_call: TRBV7-2; d_call: -; cdr3_aa: CASSLLGSGYGYTF; cdr3_nt: TGTGCCAGCAGCTTACTCGGTTCAGGGTATGGCTACACCTTC
j_call: TRBJ2-1; clone_size: -; v_call: TRBV19; d_call: TRBD2; cdr3_aa: CASNKGGREYGEQFF; cdr3_nt: TGTGCCAGTAACAAAGGCGGGCGGGAGTATGGTGAGCAGTTCTTC
j_call: TRBJ1-1; clone_size: -; v_call: TRBV28; d_call: -; cdr3_aa: CASSLRGKGRFMTEAFF; cdr3_nt: TGTGCCAGCAGTTTAAGGGGCAAGGGCAGGTTTATGACTGAAGCTTTCTTT
j_call: TRBJ1-2; clone_size: -; v_call: TRBV6-5; d_call: -; cdr3_aa: CASSAGLLPNYGYTF; cdr3_nt: TGTGCCAGCAGTGCGGGACTCCTCCCTAACTATGGCTACACCTTC
j_call: TRBJ2-2; clone_size: -; v_call: TRBV28; d_call: TRBD1; cdr3_aa: CASSLTGETGELFF; cdr3_nt: TGTGCCAGCAGTTTGACAGGGGAGACCGGGGAGCTGTTTTTT
j_call: TRBJ2-2; clone_size: -; v_call: TRBV7-3; d_call: -; cdr3_aa: CASSFTGFRPGELFF; cdr3_nt: TGTGCCAGCAGCTTCACCGGGTTTCGACCCGGGGAGCTGTTTTTT
j_call: TRBJ2-7; clone_size: -; v_call: TRBV5-6; d_call: TRBD2; cdr3_aa: CASSLEGGGAPEQYF; cdr3_nt: TGTGCCAGCAGCTTGGAGGGCGGGGGGGCCCCTGAGCAGTACTTC
j_call: TRBJ1-5; clone_size: -; v_call: TRBV5-4; d_call: -; cdr3_aa: CASSLIGAQPQHF; cdr3_nt: TGTGCCAGCAGCTTGATAGGGGCTCAGCCCCAGCATTTT
j_call: TRBJ2-3; clone_size: once; v_call: TRBV27; d_call: TRBD2; cdr3_aa: CASSFGLAVDTQYF; cdr3_nt: TGTGCCAGCAGTTTTGGCCTAGCGGTAGATACGCAGTATTTT
j_call: TRBJ1-1; clone_size: -; v_call: TRBV14; d_call: TRBD1; cdr3_aa: CASSQTGGFEAFF; cdr3_nt: TGTGCCAGCAGCCAGACAGGGGGTTTTGAAGCTTTCTTT
j_call: TRBJ2-3; clone_size: -; v_call: TRBV7-3; d_call: TRBD2; cdr3_aa: CASSLDGLAGDTQYF; cdr3_nt: TGTGCCAGCAGCTTAGATGGACTAGCCGGGGATACGCAGTATTTT
j_call: TRBJ2-7; clone_size: -; v_call: TRBV5-1; d_call: TRBD2; cdr3_aa: CASSWTSGSIWEQYF; cdr3_nt: TGCGCCAGCAGCTGGACTAGCGGATCGATATGGGAGCAGTACTTC
j_call: TRBJ1-6; clone_size: -; v_call: TRBV23-1; d_call: -; cdr3_aa: CASSQPGGTAQNWPLHF; cdr3_nt: TGCGCCAGCAGTCAACCTGGAGGGACTGCCCAAAATTGGCCCCTCCACTTT
j_call: TRBJ1-2; clone_size: -; v_call: TRBV11-2; d_call: TRBD1; cdr3_aa: CASSSPRTGVHYGYTF; cdr3_nt: TGTGCCAGCAGCTCGCCCCGGACAGGGGTGCACTATGGCTACACCTTC
j_call: TRBJ2-5; clone_size: -; v_call: TRBV10-3; d_call: -; cdr3_aa: CAIKNDRKQETQYF; cdr3_nt: TGTGCCATTAAAAACGACAGGAAACAAGAGACCCAGTACTTC
j_call: TRBJ1-4; clone_size: -; v_call: TRBV4-3; d_call: TRBD1; cdr3_aa: CASSGQGNEKLFF; cdr3_nt: TGCGCCAGCAGCGGACAGGGTAATGAAAAACTGTTTTTT
j_call: TRBJ1-2; clone_size: -; v_call: TRBV11-2; d_call: TRBD1; cdr3_aa: CASSSPWDSLYGYTF; cdr3_nt: TGTGCCAGCAGCTCACCTTGGGACAGCCTCTATGGCTACACCTTC
j_call: TRBJ1-4; clone_size: -; v_call: TRBV7-9; d_call: -; cdr3_aa: CASSLGEATNEKLFF; cdr3_nt: TGTGCCAGCAGCTTAGGGGAGGCAACTAATGAAAAACTGTTTTTT
j_call: TRBJ2-1; clone_size: -; v_call: TRBV4-1; d_call: TRBD2; cdr3_aa: CASSQGLAGASEQFF; cdr3_nt: TGCGCCAGCAGCCAGGGACTAGCGGGAGCATCCGAGCAGTTCTTC
j_call: TRBJ1-3; clone_size: -; v_call: TRBV19; d_call: -; cdr3_aa: CASSIPARAANTIYF; cdr3_nt: TGTGCCAGTAGTATCCCCGCCAGGGCAGCGAACACCATATATTTT
j_call: TRBJ1-1; clone_size: -; v_call: TRBV5-4; d_call: TRBD1; cdr3_aa: CASSTRQGGLGTEAFF; cdr3_nt: TGTGCCAGCAGCACCCGACAGGGGGGTTTGGGAACTGAAGCTTTCTTT
j_call: TRBJ2-7; clone_size: -; v_call: TRBV7-2; d_call: TRBD2; cdr3_aa: CASSLGGGRQYF; cdr3_nt: TGTGCCAGCAGCTTAGGCGGGGGAAGGCAGTACTTC
j_call: TRBJ2-1; clone_size: -; v_call: TRBV5-1; d_call: TRBD2; cdr3_aa: CASSLTGTSAFEQFF; cdr3_nt: TGCGCCAGCAGCTTGACCGGGACTAGCGCCTTTGAGCAGTTCTTC
j_call: TRBJ2-7; clone_size: -; v_call: TRBV4-3; d_call: TRBD2; cdr3_aa: CASSQWTGGTGYEQYF; cdr3_nt: TGCGCCAGCAGCCAATGGACGGGGGGGACCGGCTACGAGCAGTACTTC
j_call: TRBJ2-7; clone_size: -; v_call: TRBV18; d_call: TRBD1; cdr3_aa: CASSPPTGHGQYF; cdr3_nt: TGTGCCAGCTCACCACCGACAGGGCATGGGCAGTACTTC
j_call: TRBJ1-1; clone_size: few; v_call: TRBV19; d_call: -; cdr3_aa: CASSISAEAFF; cdr3_nt: TGTGCCAGTAGTATATCAGCTGAAGCTTTCTTT
j_call: TRBJ2-3; clone_size: -; v_call: TRBV15; d_call: TRBD2; cdr3_aa: CATSRDSGGAPDTQYF; cdr3_nt: TGTGCCACCAGCAGAGATAGCGGGGGGGCCCCAGATACGCAGTATTTT
j_call: TRBJ1-3; clone_size: -; v_call: TRBV9; d_call: -; cdr3_aa: CASSLTGSSGNTIYF; cdr3_nt: TGTGCCAGTAGCCTCACGGGGAGCTCTGGAAACACCATATATTTT
j_call: TRBJ1-1; clone_size: -; v_call: TRBV6-6; d_call: -; cdr3_aa: CASSQGTEAFF; cdr3_nt: TGTGCCAGCAGTCAGGGGACTGAAGCTTTCTTT
j_call: TRBJ1-5; clone_size: -; v_call: TRBV10-1; d_call: -; cdr3_aa: CASSEAGRDQPQHF; cdr3_nt: TGCGCCAGCAGTGAAGCGGGACGCGATCAGCCCCAGCATTTT
j_call: TRBJ1-3; clone_size: few; v_call: TRBV7-9; d_call: -; cdr3_aa: CASSLMASSGNTIYF; cdr3_nt: TGTGCCAGCAGCTTAATGGCCAGCTCTGGAAACACCATATATTTT
j_call: TRBJ2-7; clone_size: -; v_call: TRBV11-2; d_call: -; cdr3_aa: CASRSPARGKPYEQYF; cdr3_nt: TGTGCCAGCAGATCCCCTGCTAGGGGGAAACCCTACGAGCAGTACTTC
j_call: TRBJ2-2; clone_size: few; v_call: TRBV5-1; d_call: -; cdr3_aa: CASSLKVGANTGELFF; cdr3_nt: TGCGCCAGCAGCTTGAAGGTTGGAGCGAACACCGGGGAGCTGTTTTTT
j_call: TRBJ1-1; clone_size: -; v_call: TRBV6-6; d_call: TRBD1; cdr3_aa: CASSFLQGATTEAFF; cdr3_nt: TGTGCCAGCAGTTTCCTACAGGGGGCGACCACTGAAGCTTTCTTT
j_call: TRBJ2-1; clone_size: -; v_call: TRBV10-3; d_call: -; cdr3_aa: CAISGPNDSDNEQFF; cdr3_nt: TGTGCCATCAGTGGACCTAATGACTCCGACAATGAGCAGTTCTTC
j_call: TRBJ2-2; clone_size: -; v_call: TRBV7-7; d_call: TRBD2; cdr3_aa: CASSTSGANTGELFF; cdr3_nt: TGTGCCAGCAGCACTAGCGGGGCGAACACCGGGGAGCTGTTTTTT
j_call: TRBJ1-2; clone_size: -; v_call: TRBV18; d_call: TRBD1; cdr3_aa: CASSPSYIPTGGDGYTF; cdr3_nt: TGTGCCAGCTCGCCCTCGTATATCCCCACAGGGGGTGATGGCTACACCTTC
j_call: TRBJ2-3; clone_size: -; v_call: TRBV5-1; d_call: -; cdr3_aa: CASSLGRFTDTQYF; cdr3_nt: TGCGCCAGCAGCTTGGGTCGGTTCACAGATACGCAGTATTTT
j_call: TRBJ1-1; clone_size: -; v_call: TRBV5-1; d_call: TRBD1; cdr3_aa: CASSDRADTEAFF; cdr3_nt: TGCGCCAGCAGCGACAGGGCGGACACTGAAGCTTTCTTT